This note documents a single TCR beta chain sequence. CDR1 MNHEY and CDR2 SVGAGI come from the germline V gene. This CDR3 comprises 15 residues. The V and J ends lost 3 bases and 0 bases respectively, with 12 bases between them. The sample originates from a study of blood T cell repertoires in COVID-19. Study overall: Material from acute and convalescent COVID-19 was sourced from the United States, Italy and Spain. T cells, B-cell-depleted T cells, or PBMCs supplied cDNA or gDNA.

Assay used: immunoSEQ multiplex PCR; TCRdb lists only in-frame clones, some missing. The sample has around 190,000 clones; 84% are singletons. Shortly before study entry, within 2 weeks, exposed participants had met a COVID-19 case. The V call is TRBV6-5, the J call TRBJ2-7, with D possibly TRBD2 on 5 matching bases. Source material: PBMCs or T cells enriched from blood (not recorded which). This TCR was recovered from a woman aged 25 to 45 who had been exposed to COVID-19. The CDR3 DNA reads TGTGCCAGCAGTTATTCCCCTGGGAGCTCCTACGAGCAGTACTTC. Translated, it gives CASSYSPGSSYEQYF.